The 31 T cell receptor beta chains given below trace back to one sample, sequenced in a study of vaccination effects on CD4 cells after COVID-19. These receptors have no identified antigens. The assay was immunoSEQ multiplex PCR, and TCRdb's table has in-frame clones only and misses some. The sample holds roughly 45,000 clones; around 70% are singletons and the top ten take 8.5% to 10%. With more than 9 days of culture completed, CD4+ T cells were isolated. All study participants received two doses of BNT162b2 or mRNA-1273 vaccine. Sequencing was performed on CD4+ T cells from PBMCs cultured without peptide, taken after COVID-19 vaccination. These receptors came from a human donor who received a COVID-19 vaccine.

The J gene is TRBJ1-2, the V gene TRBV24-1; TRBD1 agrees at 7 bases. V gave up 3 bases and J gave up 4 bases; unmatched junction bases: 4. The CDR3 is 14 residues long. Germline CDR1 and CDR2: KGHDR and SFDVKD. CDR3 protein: CATSDPGQTYGYTF. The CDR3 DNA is TGTGCCACCAGTGATCCGGGACAGACCTATGGCTACACCTTC.

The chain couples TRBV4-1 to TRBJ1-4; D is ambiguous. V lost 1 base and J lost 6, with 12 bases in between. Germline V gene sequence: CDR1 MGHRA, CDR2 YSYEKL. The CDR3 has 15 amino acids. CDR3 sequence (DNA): TGCGCCAGCAGCCAAGGACGGCCCCTTGATGAAAAACTGTTTTTT. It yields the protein CASSQGRPLDEKLFF.

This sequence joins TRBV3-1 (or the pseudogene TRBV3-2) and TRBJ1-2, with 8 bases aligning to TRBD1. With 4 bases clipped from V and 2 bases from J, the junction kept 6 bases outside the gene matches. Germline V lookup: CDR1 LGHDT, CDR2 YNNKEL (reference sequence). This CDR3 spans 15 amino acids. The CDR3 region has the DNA TGTGCCAGCAGCCGAATAAGACAGGGGAACTATGGCTACACCTTC. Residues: CASSRIRQGNYGYTF.

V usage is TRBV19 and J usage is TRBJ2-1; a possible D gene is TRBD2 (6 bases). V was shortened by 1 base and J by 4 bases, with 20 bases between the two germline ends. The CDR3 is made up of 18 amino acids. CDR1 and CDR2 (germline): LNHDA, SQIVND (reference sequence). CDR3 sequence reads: CASSIGVSGSTAYNEQFF. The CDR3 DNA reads TGTGCCAGTAGTATAGGGGTTAGCGGCTCGACGGCTTACAATGAGCAGTTCTTC.

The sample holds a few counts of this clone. The DNA for the CDR3 is TGTGCCAGCAGCCGGGGACAGGGGGCAGATGGCTACACCTTC. Its protein product is CASSRGQGADGYTF. The chain joins TRBV5-5 to TRBJ1-2; 12 positions agree with TRBD1. CDR1 is SGHKS and CDR2 is YYEKEE in the germline V gene (reference sequence). Trimming at V came to 4 bases and at J to 6 bases, leaving 4 bases not matched to a gene. The CDR3 has 14 amino acids.

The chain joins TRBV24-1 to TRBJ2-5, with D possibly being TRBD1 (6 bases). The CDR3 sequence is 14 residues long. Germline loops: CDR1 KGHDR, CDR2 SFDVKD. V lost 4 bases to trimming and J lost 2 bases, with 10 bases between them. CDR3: CATSDPGQQETQYF. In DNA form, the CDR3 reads TGTGCCACCAGTGACCCTGGACAGCAAGAGACCCAGTACTTC.

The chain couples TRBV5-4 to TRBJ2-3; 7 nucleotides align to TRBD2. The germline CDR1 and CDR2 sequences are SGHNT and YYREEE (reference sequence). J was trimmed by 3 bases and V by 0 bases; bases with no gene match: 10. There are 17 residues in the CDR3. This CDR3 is CASSLVAGSGATDTQYF. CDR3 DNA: TGTGCCAGCAGCTTGGTCGCCGGGAGCGGGGCGACAGATACGCAGTATTTT.

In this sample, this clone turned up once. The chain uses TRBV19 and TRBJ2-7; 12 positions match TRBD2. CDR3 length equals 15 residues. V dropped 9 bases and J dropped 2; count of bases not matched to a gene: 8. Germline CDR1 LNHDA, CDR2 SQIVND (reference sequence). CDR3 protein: CASRLSSGGAYEQYF. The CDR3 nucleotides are TGTGCCAGCCGACTCTCTAGCGGGGGGGCCTACGAGCAGTACTTC.

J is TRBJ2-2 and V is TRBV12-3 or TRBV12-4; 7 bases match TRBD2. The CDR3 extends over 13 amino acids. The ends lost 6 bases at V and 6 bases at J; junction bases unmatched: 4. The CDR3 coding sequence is TGTGCCAGCAGACCCCGGGAGGCCGGGGAGCTGTTTTTT. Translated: CASRPREAGELFF.

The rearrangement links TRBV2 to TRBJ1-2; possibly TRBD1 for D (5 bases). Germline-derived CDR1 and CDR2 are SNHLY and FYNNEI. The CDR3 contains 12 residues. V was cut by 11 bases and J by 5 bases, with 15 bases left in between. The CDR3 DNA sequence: TGTGCCCACCGGGGGAACGGATATGGCTACACCTTC. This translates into CAHRGNGYGYTF.

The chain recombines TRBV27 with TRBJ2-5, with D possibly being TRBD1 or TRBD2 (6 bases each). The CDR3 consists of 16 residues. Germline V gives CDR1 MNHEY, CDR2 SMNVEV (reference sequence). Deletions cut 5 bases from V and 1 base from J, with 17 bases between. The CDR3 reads CASSATSWGAQETQYF. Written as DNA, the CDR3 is TGTGCCAGCAGTGCCACTAGCTGGGGGGCCCAAGAGACCCAGTACTTC.

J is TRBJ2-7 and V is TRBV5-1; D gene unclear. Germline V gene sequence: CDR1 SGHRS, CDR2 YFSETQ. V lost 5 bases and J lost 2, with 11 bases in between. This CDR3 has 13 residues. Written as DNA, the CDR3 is TGCGCCAGCAGGCGAGATAATACCTACGAGCAGTACTTC. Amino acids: CASRRDNTYEQYF.

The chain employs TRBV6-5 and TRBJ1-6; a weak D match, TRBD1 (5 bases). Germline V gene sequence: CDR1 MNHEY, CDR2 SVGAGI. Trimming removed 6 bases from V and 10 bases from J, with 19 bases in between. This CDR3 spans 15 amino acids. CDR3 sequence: CASRPPRGSGSPLHF. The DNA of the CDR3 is TGTGCCAGCAGGCCCCCCCGGGGCTCTGGGTCACCCCTCCACTTT.

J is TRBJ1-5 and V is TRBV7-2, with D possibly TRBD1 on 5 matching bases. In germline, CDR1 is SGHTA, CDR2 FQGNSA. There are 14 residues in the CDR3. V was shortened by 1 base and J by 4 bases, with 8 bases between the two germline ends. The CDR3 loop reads CASSLGQPNQPQHF. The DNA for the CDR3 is TGTGCCAGCAGCTTAGGACAGCCTAATCAGCCCCAGCATTTT.

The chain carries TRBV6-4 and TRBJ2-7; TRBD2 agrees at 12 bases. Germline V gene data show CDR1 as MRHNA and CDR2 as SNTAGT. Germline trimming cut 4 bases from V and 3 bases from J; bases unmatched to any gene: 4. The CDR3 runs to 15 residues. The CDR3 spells CASSVTSGGIYEQYF. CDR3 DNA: TGTGCCAGCAGTGTCACTAGCGGGGGGATCTACGAGCAGTACTTC.

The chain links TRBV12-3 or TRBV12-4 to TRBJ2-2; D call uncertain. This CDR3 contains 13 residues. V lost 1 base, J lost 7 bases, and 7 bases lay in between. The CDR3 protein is CASSLGVGGELFF. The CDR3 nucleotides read TGTGCCAGCAGTTTAGGAGTGGGCGGGGAGCTGTTTTTT.

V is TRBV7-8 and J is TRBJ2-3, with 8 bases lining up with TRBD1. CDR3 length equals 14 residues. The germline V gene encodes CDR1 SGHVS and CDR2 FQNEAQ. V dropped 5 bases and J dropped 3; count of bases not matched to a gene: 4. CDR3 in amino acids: CASSVYRGTDTQYF. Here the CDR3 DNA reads TGTGCCAGCAGCGTATACAGGGGGACAGATACGCAGTATTTT. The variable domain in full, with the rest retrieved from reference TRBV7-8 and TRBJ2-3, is GAGVSQSPRYKVAKRGQDVALRCDPISGHVSLFWYQQALGQGPEFLTYFQNEAQLDKSGLPSDRFFAERPEGSVSTLKIQRTQQEDSAVYLCASSVYRGTDTQYFGPGTRLTVL.

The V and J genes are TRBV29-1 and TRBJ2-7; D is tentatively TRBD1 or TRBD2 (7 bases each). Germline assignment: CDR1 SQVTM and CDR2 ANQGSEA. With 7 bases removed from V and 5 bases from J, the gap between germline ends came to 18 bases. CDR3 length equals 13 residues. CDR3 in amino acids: CSAGPQGGHEQYF. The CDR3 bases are TGCAGCGCAGGGCCCCAGGGGGGGCACGAGCAGTACTTC.

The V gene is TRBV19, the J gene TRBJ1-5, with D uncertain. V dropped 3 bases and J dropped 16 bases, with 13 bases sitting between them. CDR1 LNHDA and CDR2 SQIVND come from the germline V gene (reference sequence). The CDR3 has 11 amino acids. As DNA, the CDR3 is TGTGCCAGTAGTATGAACAGCCTGCAACATTTT. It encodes CASSMNSLQHF.

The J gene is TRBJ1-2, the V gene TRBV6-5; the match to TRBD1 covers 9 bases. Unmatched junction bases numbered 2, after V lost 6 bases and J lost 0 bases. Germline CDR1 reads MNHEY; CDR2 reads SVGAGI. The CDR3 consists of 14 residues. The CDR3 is CASRQGAANYGYTF. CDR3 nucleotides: TGTGCCAGCAGACAGGGGGCAGCTAACTATGGCTACACCTTC.

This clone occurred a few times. The CDR3 is CASMAPGQYNSPLHF. For the CDR3, the DNA is TGTGCCAGCATGGCCCCGGGACAGTATAATTCACCCCTCCACTTT. This chain uses TRBV6-5 with TRBJ1-6, with 7 bases matching TRBD1. This CDR3 has 15 residues. V gave up 7 bases and J gave up 4 bases; unmatched junction bases: 7. Looked up from germline, CDR1 is MNHEY and CDR2 is SVGAGI.

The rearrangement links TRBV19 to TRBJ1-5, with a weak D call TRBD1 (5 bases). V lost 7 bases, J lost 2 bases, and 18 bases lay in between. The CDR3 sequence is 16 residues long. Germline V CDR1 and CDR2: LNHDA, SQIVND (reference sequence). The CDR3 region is CASTLGWGSGNQPQHF. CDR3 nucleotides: TGTGCCAGTACCCTGGGCTGGGGGTCGGGCAATCAGCCCCAGCATTTT.

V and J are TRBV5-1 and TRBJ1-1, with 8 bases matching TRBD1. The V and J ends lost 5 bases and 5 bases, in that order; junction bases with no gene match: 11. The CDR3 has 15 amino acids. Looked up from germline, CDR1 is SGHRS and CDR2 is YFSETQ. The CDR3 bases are TGCGCCAGCAGGACCGCTTACAGGGGGAGGACTGAAGCTTTCTTT. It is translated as CASRTAYRGRTEAFF. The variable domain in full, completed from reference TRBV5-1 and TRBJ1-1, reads KAGVTQTPRYLIKTRGQQVTLSCSPISGHRSVSWYQQTPGQGLQFLFEYFSETQRNKGNFPGRFSGRQFSNSRSEMNVSTLELGDSALYLCASRTAYRGRTEAFFGQGTRLTVV.

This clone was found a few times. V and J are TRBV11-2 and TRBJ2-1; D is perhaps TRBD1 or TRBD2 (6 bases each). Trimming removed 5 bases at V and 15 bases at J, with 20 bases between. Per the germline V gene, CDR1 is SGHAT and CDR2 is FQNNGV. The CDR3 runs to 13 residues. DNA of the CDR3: TGTGCCAGCAGCACACGCTTAGGGGGGTTTCGGTTCTTC. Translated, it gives CASSTRLGGFRFF. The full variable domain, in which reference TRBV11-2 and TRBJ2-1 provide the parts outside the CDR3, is EAGVAQSPRYKIIEKRQSVAFWCNPISGHATLYWYQQILGQGPKLLIQFQNNGVVDDSQLPKDRFSAERLKGVDSTLKIQPAKLEDSAVYLCASSTRLGGFRFFGPGTRLTVL.

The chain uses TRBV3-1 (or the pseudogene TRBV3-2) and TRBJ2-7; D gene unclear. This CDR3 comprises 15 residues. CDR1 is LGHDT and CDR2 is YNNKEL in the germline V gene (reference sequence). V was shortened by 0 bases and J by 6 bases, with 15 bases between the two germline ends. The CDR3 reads CASSQDLVLASEQYF. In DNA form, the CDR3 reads TGTGCCAGCAGCCAAGATCTTGTCTTGGCGTCCGAGCAGTACTTC.

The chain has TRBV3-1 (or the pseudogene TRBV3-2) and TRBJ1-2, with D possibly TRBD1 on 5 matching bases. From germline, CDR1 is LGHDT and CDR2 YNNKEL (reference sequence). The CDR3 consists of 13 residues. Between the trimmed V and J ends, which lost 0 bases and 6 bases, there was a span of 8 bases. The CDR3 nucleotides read TGTGCCAGCAGCCAAGAGGGGGTGGATGGCTACACCTTC. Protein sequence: CASSQEGVDGYTF.

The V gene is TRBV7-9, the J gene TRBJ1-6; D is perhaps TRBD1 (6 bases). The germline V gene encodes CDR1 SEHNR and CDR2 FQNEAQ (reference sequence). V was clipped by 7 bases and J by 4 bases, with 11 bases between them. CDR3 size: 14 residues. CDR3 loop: CASTGATYNSPLHF. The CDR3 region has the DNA TGTGCCAGCACAGGGGCCACTTATAATTCACCCCTCCACTTT.

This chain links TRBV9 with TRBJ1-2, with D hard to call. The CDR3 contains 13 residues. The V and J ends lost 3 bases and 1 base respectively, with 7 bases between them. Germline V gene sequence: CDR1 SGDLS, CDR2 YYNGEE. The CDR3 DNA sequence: TGTGCCAGCAGCGGAAACCTTAACTATGGCTACACCTTC. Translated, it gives CASSGNLNYGYTF.

The CDR3 region has the DNA TGCGCCAGCAGCACCTTGACAGGGGAGAACACTGAAGCTTTCTTT. It yields the protein CASSTLTGENTEAFF. The genes are TRBV5-1 and TRBJ1-1; TRBD1 agrees at 8 bases. Trimming at V came to 4 bases and at J to 1 base, leaving 6 bases not matched to a gene. This CDR3 region has 15 residues. Germline values: CDR1 SGHRS, CDR2 YFSETQ.

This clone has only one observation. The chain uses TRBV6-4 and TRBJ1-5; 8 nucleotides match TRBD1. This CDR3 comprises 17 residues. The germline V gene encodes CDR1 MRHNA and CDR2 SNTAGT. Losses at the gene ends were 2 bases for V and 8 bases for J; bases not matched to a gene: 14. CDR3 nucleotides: TGTGCCAGCAGTGACCCCCCGACAGGGGTCCGGCGGGAGCCCCAGCATTTT. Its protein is CASSDPPTGVRREPQHF.

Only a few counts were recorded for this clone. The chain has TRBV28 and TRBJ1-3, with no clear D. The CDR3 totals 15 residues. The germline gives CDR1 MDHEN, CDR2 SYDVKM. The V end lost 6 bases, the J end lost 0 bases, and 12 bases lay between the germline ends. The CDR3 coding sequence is TGTGCCAGCAGCTGGACGCTGAGCTCTGGAAACACCATATATTTT. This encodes CASSWTLSSGNTIYF.